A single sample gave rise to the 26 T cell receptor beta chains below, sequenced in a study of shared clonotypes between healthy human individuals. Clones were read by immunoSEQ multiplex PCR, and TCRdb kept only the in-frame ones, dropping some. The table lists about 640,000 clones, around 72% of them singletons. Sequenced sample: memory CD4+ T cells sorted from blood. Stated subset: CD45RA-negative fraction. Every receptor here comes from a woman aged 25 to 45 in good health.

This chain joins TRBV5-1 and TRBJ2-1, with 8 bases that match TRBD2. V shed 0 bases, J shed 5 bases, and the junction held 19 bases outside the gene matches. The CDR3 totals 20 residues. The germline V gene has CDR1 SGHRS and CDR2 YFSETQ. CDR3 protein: CASSLGPGLAGTKSHNEQFF. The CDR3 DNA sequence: TGCGCCAGCAGCTTGGGCCCCGGGCTAGCGGGTACTAAGTCTCACAATGAGCAGTTCTTC.

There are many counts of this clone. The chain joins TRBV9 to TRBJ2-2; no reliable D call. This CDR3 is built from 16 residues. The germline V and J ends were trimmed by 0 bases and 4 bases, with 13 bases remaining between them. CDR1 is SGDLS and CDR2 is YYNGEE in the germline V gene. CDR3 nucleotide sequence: TGTGCCAGCAGCGTAGGAATTGAGCCGACCACCGGGGAGCTGTTTTTT. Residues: CASSVGIEPTTGELFF.

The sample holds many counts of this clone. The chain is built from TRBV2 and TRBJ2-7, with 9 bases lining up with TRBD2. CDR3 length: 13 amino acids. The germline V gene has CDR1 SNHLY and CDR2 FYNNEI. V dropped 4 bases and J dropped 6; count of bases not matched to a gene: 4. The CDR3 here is CASSASGMGEQYF. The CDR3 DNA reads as TGTGCCAGCAGTGCTAGCGGGATGGGCGAGCAGTACTTC.

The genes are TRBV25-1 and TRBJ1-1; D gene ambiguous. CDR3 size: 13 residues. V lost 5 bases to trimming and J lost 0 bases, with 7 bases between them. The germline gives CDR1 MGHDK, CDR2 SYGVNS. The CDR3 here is CASSLQMNTEAFF. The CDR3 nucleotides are TGTGCCAGCAGTCTTCAGATGAACACTGAAGCTTTCTTT. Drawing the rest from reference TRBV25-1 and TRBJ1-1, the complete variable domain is EADIYQTPRYLVIGTGKKITLECSQTMGHDKMYWYQQDPGMELHLIHYSYGVNSTEKGDLSSESTVSRIRTEHFPLTLESARPSHTSQYLCASSLQMNTEAFFGQGTRLTVV.

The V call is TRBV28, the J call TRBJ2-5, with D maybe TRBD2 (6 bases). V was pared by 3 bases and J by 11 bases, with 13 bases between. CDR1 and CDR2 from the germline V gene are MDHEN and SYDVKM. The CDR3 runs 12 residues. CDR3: CASSFRDFEQYF. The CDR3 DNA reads TGTGCCAGCAGTTTTCGGGACTTTGAGCAGTACTTC. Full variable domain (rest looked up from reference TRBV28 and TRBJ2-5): DVKVTQSSRYLVKRTGEKVFLECVQDMDHENMFWYRQDPGLGLRLIYFSYDVKMKEKGDIPEGYSVSREKKERFSLILESASTNQTSMYLCASSFRDFEQYFGPGTRLLVL.

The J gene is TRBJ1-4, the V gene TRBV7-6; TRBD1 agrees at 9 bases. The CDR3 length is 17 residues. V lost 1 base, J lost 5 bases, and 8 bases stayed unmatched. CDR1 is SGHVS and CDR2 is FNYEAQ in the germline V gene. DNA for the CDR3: TGTGCCAGCAGCTTAGGTTTCCCGGGACAGGGAAATGAAAAACTGTTTTTT. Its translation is CASSLGFPGQGNEKLFF. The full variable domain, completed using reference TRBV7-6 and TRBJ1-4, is GAGVSQSPRYKVTKRGQDVALRCDPISGHVSLYWYRQALGQGPEFLTYFNYEAQQDKSGLPNDRFSAERPEGSISTLTIQRTEQRDSAMYRCASSLGFPGQGNEKLFFGSGTQLSVL.

The CDR3 loop reads CASSFVAATAYNEQFF. The CDR3 coding sequence is TGCGCCAGCAGCTTCGTAGCGGCCACAGCCTACAATGAGCAGTTCTTC. V and J are TRBV5-1 and TRBJ2-1, with D possibly TRBD2 on 6 matching bases. The germline V gene encodes CDR1 SGHRS and CDR2 YFSETQ. V was cut by 2 bases and J by 2 bases, with 14 bases left in between. The CDR3 sequence is 16 residues long.

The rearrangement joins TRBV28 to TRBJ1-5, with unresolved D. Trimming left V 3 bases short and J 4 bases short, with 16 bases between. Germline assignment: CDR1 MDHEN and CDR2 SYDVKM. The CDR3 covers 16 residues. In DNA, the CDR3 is TGTGCCAGCAGTTTTAGGGCACGGCCGGGGAATCAGCCCCAGCATTTT. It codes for CASSFRARPGNQPQHF.

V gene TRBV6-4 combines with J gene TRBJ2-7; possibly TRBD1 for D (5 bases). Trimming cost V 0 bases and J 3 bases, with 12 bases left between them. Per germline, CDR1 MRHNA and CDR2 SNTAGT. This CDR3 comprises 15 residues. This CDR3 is CASSDSLPRVYEQYF. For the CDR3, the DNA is TGTGCCAGCAGTGACTCCCTCCCCAGGGTCTACGAGCAGTACTTC.

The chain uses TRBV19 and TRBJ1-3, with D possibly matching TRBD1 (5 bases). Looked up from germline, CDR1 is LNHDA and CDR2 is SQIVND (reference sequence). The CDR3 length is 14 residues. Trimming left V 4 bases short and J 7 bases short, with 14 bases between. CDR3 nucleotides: TGTGCCAGTAGTACCAGCCGGGGCGGGAACACCATATATTTT. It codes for CASSTSRGGNTIYF.

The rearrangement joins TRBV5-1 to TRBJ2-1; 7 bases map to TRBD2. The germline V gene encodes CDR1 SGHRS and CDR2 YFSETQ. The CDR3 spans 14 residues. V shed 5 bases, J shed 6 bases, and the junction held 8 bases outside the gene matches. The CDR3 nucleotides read TGCGCCAGCAGTCCGGCGGGAGTAAGCAATGAGCAGTTCTTC. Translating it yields CASSPAGVSNEQFF.

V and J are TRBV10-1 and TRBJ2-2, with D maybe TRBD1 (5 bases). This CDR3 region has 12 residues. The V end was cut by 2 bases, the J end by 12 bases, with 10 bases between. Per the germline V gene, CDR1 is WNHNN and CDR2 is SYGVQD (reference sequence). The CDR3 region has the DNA TGCGCCAGCAGTGAGGGGGCAACGAAGCTGTTTTTT. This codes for CASSEGATKLFF.

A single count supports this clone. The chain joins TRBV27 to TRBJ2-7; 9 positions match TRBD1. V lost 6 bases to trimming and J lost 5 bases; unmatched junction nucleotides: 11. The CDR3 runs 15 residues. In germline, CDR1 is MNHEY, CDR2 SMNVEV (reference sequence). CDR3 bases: TGTGCCAGCAGCTACCGGGGGACAGGGTCCGACGAGCAGTACTTC. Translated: CASSYRGTGSDEQYF.

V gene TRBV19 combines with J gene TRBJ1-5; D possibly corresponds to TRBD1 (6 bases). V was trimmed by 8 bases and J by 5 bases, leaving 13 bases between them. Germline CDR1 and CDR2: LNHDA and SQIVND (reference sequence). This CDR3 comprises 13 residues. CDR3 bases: TGTGCCAGTGCCGGGACATTCGATCAGCCCCAGCATTTT. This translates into CASAGTFDQPQHF.

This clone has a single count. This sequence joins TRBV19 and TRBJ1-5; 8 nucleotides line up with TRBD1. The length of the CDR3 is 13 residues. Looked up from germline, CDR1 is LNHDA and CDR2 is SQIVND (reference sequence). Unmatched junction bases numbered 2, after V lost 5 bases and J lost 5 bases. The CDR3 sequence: CASSAQGDQPQHF. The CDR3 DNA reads TGTGCCAGTAGTGCACAGGGGGATCAGCCCCAGCATTTT.

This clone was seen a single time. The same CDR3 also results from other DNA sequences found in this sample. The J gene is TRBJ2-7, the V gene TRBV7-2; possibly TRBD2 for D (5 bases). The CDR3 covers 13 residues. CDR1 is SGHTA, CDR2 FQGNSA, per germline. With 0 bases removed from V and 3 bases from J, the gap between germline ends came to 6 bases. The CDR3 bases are TGTGCCAGCAGCTTAGCTCGGGACTACGAGCAGTACTTC. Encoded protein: CASSLARDYEQYF.

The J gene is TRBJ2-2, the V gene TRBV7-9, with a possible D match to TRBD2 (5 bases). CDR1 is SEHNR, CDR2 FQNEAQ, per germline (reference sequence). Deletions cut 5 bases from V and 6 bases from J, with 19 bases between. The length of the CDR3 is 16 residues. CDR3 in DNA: TGTGCCAGCAGCGGAGCTAGCAACCCTCTGTCCGGGGAGCTGTTTTTT. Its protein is CASSGASNPLSGELFF.

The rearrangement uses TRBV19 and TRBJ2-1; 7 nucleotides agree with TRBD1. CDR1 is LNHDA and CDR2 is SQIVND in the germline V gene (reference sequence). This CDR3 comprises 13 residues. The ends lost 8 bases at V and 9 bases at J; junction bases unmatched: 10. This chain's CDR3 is CASSGQALGEQFF. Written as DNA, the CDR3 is TGTGCCAGTTCCGGACAGGCCTTAGGTGAGCAGTTCTTC.

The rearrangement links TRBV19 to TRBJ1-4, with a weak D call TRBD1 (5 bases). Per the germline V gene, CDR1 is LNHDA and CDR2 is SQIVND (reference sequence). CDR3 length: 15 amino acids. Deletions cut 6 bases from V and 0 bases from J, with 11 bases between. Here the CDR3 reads CASRRQHPTNEKLFF. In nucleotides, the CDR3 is TGTGCCAGTAGGAGACAGCACCCAACTAATGAAAAACTGTTTTTT.

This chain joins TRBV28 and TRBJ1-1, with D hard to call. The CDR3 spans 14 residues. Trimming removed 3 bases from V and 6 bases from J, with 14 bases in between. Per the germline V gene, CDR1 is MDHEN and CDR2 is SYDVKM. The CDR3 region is CASSFTGHLPEAFF. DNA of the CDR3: TGTGCCAGCAGTTTTACTGGCCACCTGCCTGAAGCTTTCTTT.

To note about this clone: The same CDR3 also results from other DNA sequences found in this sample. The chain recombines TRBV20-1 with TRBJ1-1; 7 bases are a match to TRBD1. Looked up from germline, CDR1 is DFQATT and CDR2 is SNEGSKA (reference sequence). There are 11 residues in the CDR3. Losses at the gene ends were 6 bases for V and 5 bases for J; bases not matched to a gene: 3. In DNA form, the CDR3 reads TGCAGTGCCTCAGGGGGAACTGAAGCTTTCTTT. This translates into CSASGGTEAFF.

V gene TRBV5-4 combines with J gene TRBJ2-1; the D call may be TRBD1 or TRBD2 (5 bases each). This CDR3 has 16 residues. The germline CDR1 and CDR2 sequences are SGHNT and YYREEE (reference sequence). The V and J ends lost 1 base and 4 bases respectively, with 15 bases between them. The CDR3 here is CASSLRWDGMYNEQFF. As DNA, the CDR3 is TGTGCCAGCAGCTTGCGTTGGGACGGGATGTACAATGAGCAGTTCTTC. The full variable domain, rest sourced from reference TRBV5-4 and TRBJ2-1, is ETGVTQSPTHLIKTRGQQVTLRCSSQSGHNTVSWYQQALGQGPQFIFQYYREEENGRGNFPPRFSGLQFPNYSSELNVNALELDDSALYLCASSLRWDGMYNEQFFGPGTRLTVL.

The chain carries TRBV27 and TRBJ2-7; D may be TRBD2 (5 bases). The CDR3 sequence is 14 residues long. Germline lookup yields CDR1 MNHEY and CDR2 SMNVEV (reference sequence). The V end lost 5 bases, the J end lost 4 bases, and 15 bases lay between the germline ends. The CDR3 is CASSLDGVGYEQYF. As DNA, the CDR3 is TGTGCCAGCAGTCTCGACGGGGTGGGATACGAGCAGTACTTC.

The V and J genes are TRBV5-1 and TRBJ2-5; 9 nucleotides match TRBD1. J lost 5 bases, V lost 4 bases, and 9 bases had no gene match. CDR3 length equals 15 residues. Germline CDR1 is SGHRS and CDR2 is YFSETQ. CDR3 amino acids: CASSAGTGRKETQYF. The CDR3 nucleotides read TGCGCCAGCAGCGCGGGGACAGGGCGAAAGGAGACCCAGTACTTC.

The CDR3 DNA reads as TGTGCCAGCAGTTCGGGAGCAGGGAGGGCCTCTGAGCAGTACTTC. It translates to CASSSGAGRASEQYF. This chain connects TRBV6-1 to TRBJ2-7; 7 bases line up with TRBD2. V gave up 5 bases and J gave up 7 bases; unmatched junction bases: 14. CDR1 is MNHNS, CDR2 SASEGT, per germline. The CDR3 has 15 residues.

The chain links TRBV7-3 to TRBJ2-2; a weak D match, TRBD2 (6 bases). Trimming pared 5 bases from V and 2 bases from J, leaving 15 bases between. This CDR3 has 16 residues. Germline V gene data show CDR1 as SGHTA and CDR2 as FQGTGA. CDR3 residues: CASSPSSSANTGELFF. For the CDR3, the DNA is TGTGCCAGCAGCCCATCCTCTAGCGCTAACACCGGGGAGCTGTTTTTT.